This section outlines one T cell receptor (beta chain) sequence together with its context. Its antigen remains unidentified. The V and J ends lost 6 bases and 6 bases respectively, with 14 bases between them. This CDR3 spans 13 amino acids. This record belongs to a study of persistence of HIV-infected CD4 T cells. The libraries were made with immunoSEQ version 4 in survey mode. Generated by immunoSEQ multiplex PCR, the TCRdb table keeps only in-frame clones and is missing some. Of 10,000 or so clones in the sample, 82% were seen once. Cells were stimulated with overlapping HIV-1 Gag 15-mer peptides. Sorting of responding CD4+ T cells relied on upregulated CD40 ligand together with CD69. CD4+ T cell counts exceeded 400 cells/uL; CMV serology was positive. CD8+ T cells were removed from PBMCs prior to stimulation. For about 20 hours, CD8-depleted PBMCs received anti-CD28/CD49d costimulation, a CD40-blocking antibody and enfuvirtide.

Findings and caveats of the study: Proviral oligoclonality tracked with TCR oligoclonality within the same sorted cells.

The clonotype comes from an adult woman with HIV who was CMV-seropositive. The chain joins TRBV12-3 or TRBV12-4 to TRBJ1-1, with D uncertain. The sample here was CD4+ T cells sorted from PBMCs after roughly 18-hour stimulation, taken from a patient who received antiretroviral therapy. The CDR3 DNA reads as TGTGCCAGCAGCCTTACCCCGGACCCTGAAGCTTTCTTT. Its translation: CASSLTPDPEAFF.